Sequencing of this T cell receptor (beta chain) was carried out in a study of cytomegalovirus exposure and HLA in healthy donors. About this clone: Its target is unknown.

Germline V gives CDR1 LGHNA, CDR2 YNFKEQ. The CDR3 covers 18 residues. V was clipped by 0 bases and J by 6 bases; unmatched bases: 9. Points from the study as a whole: Likely technical artifact: a cluster of highly shared sequence variants.

The primer mix had 60 Vbeta and 13 Jbeta primers. Method: immunoSEQ multiplex PCR; TCRdb's copy keeps in-frame clones and lacks some. Its clone listing holds about 48,000 clones. At collection, donors were nominally healthy, but unrecorded immune exposures were probable. The origin of this receptor is a male donor in good health and CMV-seropositive. Sequencing was done on a sample of PBMCs. This rearrangement joins TRBV4-2 to TRBJ2-1; 12 bases map to TRBD2. The CDR3 reads CASSQDSASGGARNEQFF. The CDR3 DNA reads TGTGCCAGCAGCCAAGATTCGGCTAGCGGGGGGGCGCGCAATGAGCAGTTCTTC.